The rows below give T cell receptor beta chains drawn from one sample of a study of Graves' ophthalmopathy and Graves' hyperthyroidism. TCRdb called the multiplex PCR reads again in MiXCR, with one record for every CDR3 protein. The sample contains 400,000 to 450,000 distinct CDR3 sequences, 21% of which appear only once. The sequenced sample consisted of peripheral blood. The receptors derive from a woman aged 18-30 years with stable Graves' hyperthyroidism. Each CDR3 is given with its conserved first and last residue. A D gene is named only where the DNA matches it firmly.

v_gene,j_gene,len,d_gene,CDR3aa
TRBV11-2,TRBJ1-1,11,.,CASSRNSEAFF
TRBV12-3/TRBV12-4,TRBJ1-2,13,TRBD1,CASRVTGHDGYTF
TRBV12-3/TRBV12-4,TRBJ2-7,15,.,CASSPRGQGSYEQYF
TRBV6-2/TRBV6-3,TRBJ2-7,12,.,CASAWASGEQYF
TRBV6-2/TRBV6-3,TRBJ2-4,13,TRBD2,CASSYNGGNIQYF
TRBV20-1,TRBJ2-5,15,TRBD1,CSARAPTGVQETQYF
TRBV4-1,TRBJ2-7,14,.,CASSHTGPLREQYF
TRBV6-2/TRBV6-3,TRBJ2-2,18,TRBD2,CASSYKASGSLNTGELFF
TRBV2,TRBJ1-2,11,TRBD1,CASMTGYGYTF
TRBV20-1,TRBJ2-7,12,.,CSTILGVYEQYF
TRBV29-1,TRBJ2-5,14,TRBD2,CSGVTSGRGETQYF
TRBV5-1,TRBJ2-7,16,TRBD2,CASSRGGLAGFYEQYF
TRBV6-5,TRBJ2-7,15,.,CASSYGTTSSYEQYF
TRBV19,TRBJ2-5,13,.,CASSSYSQETQYF
TRBV20-1,TRBJ1-2,13,.,CSARDERSYGYTF
TRBV7-9,TRBJ1-5,14,TRBD1,CASSDRGGNQPQHF
TRBV5-1,TRBJ1-6,16,.,CASSTLTGDMNSPLHF
TRBV7-8,TRBJ2-7,12,TRBD1,CASSFSDGTASF
TRBV9,TRBJ1-1,12,.,CASSVEPGEAFF
TRBV6-1,TRBJ1-1,15,TRBD1,CASSEPHDRATEAFF
TRBV3-1,TRBJ2-7,15,.,CASSQEPSRRYEQYF
TRBV28,TRBJ2-7,13,.,CASIRGVSYEQYF
TRBV12-3/TRBV12-4,TRBJ2-2,14,.,CASSFLKNTGELFF
TRBV30,TRBJ2-7,11,.,CAWGVPLEQCF
TRBV28,TRBJ2-5,15,TRBD2,CASTKTSGTQETQYF
TRBV4-1,TRBJ2-7,19,.,CASSQALRGSGLPWGEQYF
TRBV25-1,TRBJ1-5,15,TRBD1,CASSEAGQGDQPQHF
TRBV29-1,TRBJ1-5,14,.,CSVGLGDGNQPQHF
TRBV18,TRBJ2-5,15,.,CASSPPGRTTETQYF
TRBV7-2,TRBJ1-2,15,TRBD1,CASSFQRTGADGYTF
TRBV28,TRBJ1-1,14,TRBD1,CASKARTGSTEAFF
TRBV7-9,TRBJ2-7,13,.,CASSSPGRHEQYF
TRBV28,TRBJ2-7,12,.,CASTGDGYEQYF
TRBV27,TRBJ2-5,17,TRBD2,CASSLGAGLAGAETQYF
TRBV30,TRBJ1-2,15,TRBD1,CAWIHPGQNLYGYTF
TRBV30,TRBJ1-1,11,.,CAWSVLAEAFF
TRBV18,TRBJ2-7,17,TRBD2,CASSPLVLAGATYEQYF
TRBV6-1,TRBJ2-7,15,.,CASKRNPQGFYEQYF
TRBV2,TRBJ1-5,15,TRBD1,CASTERGQGGQPQHF
TRBV20-1,TRBJ2-5,13,TRBD1,CSATTGAGETQYF
TRBV27,TRBJ2-3,19,TRBD2,CASSSGRGAGLLEADTQYF
TRBV20-1,TRBJ2-7,11,TRBD2,CVAGPTYEQYF
TRBV7-9,TRBJ2-5,11,.,CASSEVETQYF
TRBV6-2/TRBV6-3,TRBJ2-7,11,.,CASRGSAVQYF
TRBV5-4,TRBJ2-5,15,TRBD2,CASSPSGMGTETQYF